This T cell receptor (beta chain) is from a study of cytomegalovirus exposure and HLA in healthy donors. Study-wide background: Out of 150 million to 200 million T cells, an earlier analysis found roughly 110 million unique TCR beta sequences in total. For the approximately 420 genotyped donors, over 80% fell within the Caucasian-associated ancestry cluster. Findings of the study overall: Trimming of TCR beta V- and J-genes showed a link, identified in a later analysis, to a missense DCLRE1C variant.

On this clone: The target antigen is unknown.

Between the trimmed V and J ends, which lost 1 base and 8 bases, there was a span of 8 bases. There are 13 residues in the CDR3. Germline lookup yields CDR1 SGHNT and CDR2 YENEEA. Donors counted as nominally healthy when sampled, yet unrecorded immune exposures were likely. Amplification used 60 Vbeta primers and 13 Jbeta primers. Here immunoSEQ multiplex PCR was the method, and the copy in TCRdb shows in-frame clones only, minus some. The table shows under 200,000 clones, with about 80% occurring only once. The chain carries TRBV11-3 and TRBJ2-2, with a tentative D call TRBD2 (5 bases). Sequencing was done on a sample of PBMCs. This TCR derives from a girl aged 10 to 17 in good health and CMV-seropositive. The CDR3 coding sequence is TGTGCCAGCAGCTTAGTACGGACTGGGGAGCTGTTTTTT. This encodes CASSLVRTGELFF.